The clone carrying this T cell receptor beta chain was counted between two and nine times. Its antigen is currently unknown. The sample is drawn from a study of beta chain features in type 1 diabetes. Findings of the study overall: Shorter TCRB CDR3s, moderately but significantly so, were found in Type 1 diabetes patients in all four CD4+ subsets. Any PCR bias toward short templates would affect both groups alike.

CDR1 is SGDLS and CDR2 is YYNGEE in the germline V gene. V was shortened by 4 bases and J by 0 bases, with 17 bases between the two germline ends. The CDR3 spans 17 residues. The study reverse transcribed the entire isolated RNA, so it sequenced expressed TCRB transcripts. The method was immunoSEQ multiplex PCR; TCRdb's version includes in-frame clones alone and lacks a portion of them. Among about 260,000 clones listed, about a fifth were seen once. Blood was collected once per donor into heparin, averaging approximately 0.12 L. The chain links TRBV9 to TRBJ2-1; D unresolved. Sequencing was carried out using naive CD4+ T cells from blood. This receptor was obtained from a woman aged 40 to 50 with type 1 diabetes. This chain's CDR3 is CASSPHDRYSSYNEQFF. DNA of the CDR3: TGTGCCAGCAGCCCCCACGATCGGTATAGCTCCTACAATGAGCAGTTCTTC. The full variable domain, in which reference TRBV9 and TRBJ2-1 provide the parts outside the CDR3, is DSGVTQTPKHLITATGQRVTLRCSPRSGDLSVYWYQQSLDQGLQFLIQYYNGEERAKGNILERFSAQQFPDLHSELNLSSLELGDSALYFCASSPHDRYSSYNEQFFGPGTRLTVL.